These T cell receptor beta chains were read from a single sample in a study of T cell repertoires in cytomegalovirus infection. TCRdb reprocessed the reads via MiXCR and lists one record per CDR3 protein. The sample holds under 200,000 distinct CDR3 sequences, nearly 9.5% seen once. Source material: PBMCs. These TCRs come from a human donor in good health (CMV status not recorded). Some clones in this sample may be carry-over from other donors' samples. The CDR3 runs from the conserved cysteine through the conserved F or W. Fields, in order: clone size, D gene, J gene, V gene, CDR3 DNA, CDR3 protein. A D gene is named only where the DNA matches it firmly. Not every row has a clone size; where given, it reads once, few, many or a size class.

clone_size: many; d_call: TRBD2; j_call: TRBJ2-1; v_call: TRBV7-9; cdr3_nt: TGTGCCAGCAGCTCTTCCGGGACTAGCTTGGATGAGCAGTTCTTC; cdr3_aa: CASSSSGTSLDEQFF
clone_size: .; d_call: .; j_call: TRBJ1-1; v_call: TRBV5-1; cdr3_nt: TGCGCCAGCAGCTCTTTACAGCGGTCCAGGACTGAAGCTTTCTTT; cdr3_aa: CASSSLQRSRTEAFF
clone_size: few; d_call: .; j_call: TRBJ1-1; v_call: TRBV7-8; cdr3_nt: TGTGCCAGCAGCTGGGGGGGGGGAGGGAACACTGAAGCTTTCTTT; cdr3_aa: CASSWGGGGNTEAFF
clone_size: many; d_call: .; j_call: TRBJ2-7; v_call: TRBV28; cdr3_nt: TGTGCCAGCAGTTTCTCGGACCGGGACACGCGATCCTACGAGCAGTACTTC; cdr3_aa: CASSFSDRDTRSYEQYF
clone_size: .; d_call: .; j_call: TRBJ2-2; v_call: TRBV28; cdr3_nt: TGTGCCAGCAGTTCTTTCGGGACGTCGAACACCGGGGAGCTGTTTTTT; cdr3_aa: CASSSFGTSNTGELFF
clone_size: many; d_call: TRBD1; j_call: TRBJ1-1; v_call: TRBV12-3/TRBV12-4; cdr3_nt: TGTGCCAGCAGTTTAATACAGGGGGCTGAAGCTTTCTTT; cdr3_aa: CASSLIQGAEAFF
clone_size: many; d_call: .; j_call: TRBJ2-6; v_call: TRBV6-2/TRBV6-3; cdr3_nt: TGTGCCAGCAGTTACGAAAAAACACGGGAAACTGGGGCCAACGTCCTGACTTTC; cdr3_aa: CASSYEKTRETGANVLTF
clone_size: .; d_call: TRBD1; j_call: TRBJ2-4; v_call: TRBV5-4; cdr3_nt: TGTGCCAGCAGCCGACTCTCCCCGGACAGGGACGGACTAGCCAAAAACATTCAGTACTTC; cdr3_aa: CASSRLSPDRDGLAKNIQYF
clone_size: many; d_call: .; j_call: TRBJ2-1; v_call: TRBV28; cdr3_nt: TGTGCCAGCAGTTTAAGATACAATGAGCAGTTCTTC; cdr3_aa: CASSLRYNEQFF
clone_size: .; d_call: .; j_call: TRBJ1-1; v_call: TRBV19; cdr3_nt: TGTGCCAGTAGTGTGGGACAAAAGAACACTGAAGCTTTCTTT; cdr3_aa: CASSVGQKNTEAFF
clone_size: .; d_call: TRBD2; j_call: TRBJ2-1; v_call: TRBV7-3; cdr3_nt: TGTGCCAGCAGCTTAAAGGCGGGAGGGCCGAATGAGCAGTTCTTC; cdr3_aa: CASSLKAGGPNEQFF
clone_size: few; d_call: .; j_call: TRBJ1-1; v_call: TRBV4-1; cdr3_nt: TGCGCCAGCAGCCAAGCACGGGAGAACACTGAAGCTTTCTTT; cdr3_aa: CASSQARENTEAFF
clone_size: many; d_call: .; j_call: TRBJ2-1; v_call: TRBV24-1; cdr3_nt: TGTGCCACCAGTGATTCTAGGAGGGTTTCCTACAATGAGCAGTTCTTC; cdr3_aa: CATSDSRRVSYNEQFF
clone_size: many; d_call: TRBD2; j_call: TRBJ2-3; v_call: TRBV24-1; cdr3_nt: TGTGCCACCAGTCTCACTAGCGGGACAGATACGCAGTATTTT; cdr3_aa: CATSLTSGTDTQYF
clone_size: many; d_call: TRBD1; j_call: TRBJ1-6; v_call: TRBV5-8; cdr3_nt: TGTGCCAGCAGCTTTGACAGGGGCCCTAATTCACCCCTCCACTTT; cdr3_aa: CASSFDRGPNSPLHF
clone_size: many; d_call: TRBD2; j_call: TRBJ2-1; v_call: TRBV6-2/TRBV6-3; cdr3_nt: TGTGCCAGCAGTATACTAGCGGGAGTCAATGAGCAGTTCTTC; cdr3_aa: CASSILAGVNEQFF
clone_size: few; d_call: .; j_call: TRBJ1-1; v_call: TRBV12-3/TRBV12-4; cdr3_nt: TGTGCCAGCAGTCCCCGGGGCGCCGCTGAAGCTTTCTTT; cdr3_aa: CASSPRGAAEAFF
clone_size: .; d_call: TRBD1; j_call: TRBJ1-2; v_call: TRBV6-6; cdr3_nt: TGTGCCAGCAGTTACTCTGGACAGGGTGATGGCTACACCTTC; cdr3_aa: CASSYSGQGDGYTF
clone_size: few; d_call: .; j_call: TRBJ1-1; v_call: TRBV28; cdr3_nt: TGTGCCAGCAGGGGCTTGGAGGACACTGAAGCTTTCTTT; cdr3_aa: CASRGLEDTEAFF
clone_size: .; d_call: .; j_call: TRBJ2-7; v_call: TRBV7-2; cdr3_nt: TGTGCCAGCAGCTTAATGGCGGGCGGTGCGGGGAACGAGCAGTACTTC; cdr3_aa: CASSLMAGGAGNEQYF
clone_size: many; d_call: .; j_call: TRBJ2-7; v_call: TRBV14; cdr3_nt: TGTGCCAGCAGCCAGGTTAACTCTTTTCCTGAGCAGTACTTC; cdr3_aa: CASSQVNSFPEQYF
clone_size: .; d_call: .; j_call: TRBJ2-7; v_call: TRBV29-1; cdr3_nt: TGCAGCGTTTCTGACCGGGACTACGAGCAGTACTTC; cdr3_aa: CSVSDRDYEQYF
clone_size: many; d_call: .; j_call: TRBJ2-1; v_call: TRBV4-3; cdr3_nt: TGCGCCAGCAGCCAAGACAGCGAATTCAATGAGCAGTTCTTC; cdr3_aa: CASSQDSEFNEQFF
clone_size: few; d_call: .; j_call: TRBJ2-6; v_call: TRBV20-1; cdr3_nt: TGCAGTGCTAGAGAAGGTCGGGGCCGCCTCAGCTCTGGGGCCAACGTCCTGACTTTC; cdr3_aa: CSAREGRGRLSSGANVLTF
clone_size: .; d_call: .; j_call: TRBJ2-2; v_call: TRBV29-1; cdr3_nt: TGCAGCGTTTCCAGGCCGAACACCGGGGAGCTGTTTTTT; cdr3_aa: CSVSRPNTGELFF
clone_size: few; d_call: .; j_call: TRBJ1-4; v_call: TRBV25-1; cdr3_nt: TGTGCCAGCAGTGTTCCGGCAACTAATGAAAAACTGTTTTTT; cdr3_aa: CASSVPATNEKLFF
clone_size: many; d_call: .; j_call: TRBJ1-1; v_call: TRBV11-2; cdr3_nt: TGTGCCAGCAGCTTCTCAGGGACTGAAGCTTTCTTT; cdr3_aa: CASSFSGTEAFF
clone_size: .; d_call: .; j_call: TRBJ2-3; v_call: TRBV19; cdr3_nt: TGTGCCAGTAGTATGGACTCTATTGCTAGCACAGATACGCAGTATTTT; cdr3_aa: CASSMDSIASTDTQYF
clone_size: many; d_call: .; j_call: TRBJ1-1; v_call: TRBV7-2; cdr3_nt: TGTGCCAGCAGCCCCGAGGCGGGCGCCTTTGCTTTCTTT; cdr3_aa: CASSPEAGAFAFF
clone_size: many; d_call: TRBD1; j_call: TRBJ1-2; v_call: TRBV7-2; cdr3_nt: TGTGCCAGCAGCTCAACGGGACAGGGGGCGACTGGCTACACCTTC; cdr3_aa: CASSSTGQGATGYTF
clone_size: many; d_call: TRBD2; j_call: TRBJ2-7; v_call: TRBV7-2; cdr3_nt: TGTGCCAGCAGCCTGGGAAGCGGGAGACTTGCGAGTTGGCAGTACTTC; cdr3_aa: CASSLGSGRLASWQYF
clone_size: many; d_call: .; j_call: TRBJ1-5; v_call: TRBV28; cdr3_nt: TGTGCCATCACCAGACAGGCTTACAATCAGCCCCAGCATTTT; cdr3_aa: CAITRQAYNQPQHF
clone_size: .; d_call: TRBD2; j_call: TRBJ2-3; v_call: TRBV29-1; cdr3_nt: TGCAGCGTGCAGGGGGGACTAGCGGGAGTAGATACGCAGTATTTT; cdr3_aa: CSVQGGLAGVDTQYF
clone_size: .; d_call: .; j_call: TRBJ1-3; v_call: TRBV29-1; cdr3_nt: TGCAGCGTTGGAGGCGGACGATCCCCTGGAAACACCATATATTTT; cdr3_aa: CSVGGGRSPGNTIYF
clone_size: .; d_call: .; j_call: TRBJ1-1; v_call: TRBV5-1; cdr3_nt: TGCGCCAGCAGCTCATCTGGGGGGGCCACTGAAGCTTTCTTT; cdr3_aa: CASSSSGGATEAFF
clone_size: many; d_call: .; j_call: TRBJ1-2; v_call: TRBV7-2; cdr3_nt: TGTGCCAGCAGCAGGTGGACCAGCAGGGACGGCTACACCTTC; cdr3_aa: CASSRWTSRDGYTF
clone_size: .; d_call: .; j_call: TRBJ1-1; v_call: TRBV29-1; cdr3_nt: TGCAGCGTTGAAAGTACGGGGCGCGGTGAAGCTTTCTTT; cdr3_aa: CSVESTGRGEAFF
clone_size: .; d_call: .; j_call: TRBJ2-3; v_call: TRBV6-2/TRBV6-3; cdr3_nt: TGTGCCAGCAGATTATCCGGGGCAGATACGCAGTATTTT; cdr3_aa: CASRLSGADTQYF
clone_size: few; d_call: .; j_call: TRBJ2-7; v_call: TRBV5-6; cdr3_nt: TGTGCCAGCAGCTTGGAGGAGGGGGCGAAGTCCTACGAGCAGTACTTC; cdr3_aa: CASSLEEGAKSYEQYF
clone_size: many; d_call: .; j_call: TRBJ1-2; v_call: TRBV7-2; cdr3_nt: TGTGCCAGCAGTTCCGGGACGAACTATGGCTACACCTTC; cdr3_aa: CASSSGTNYGYTF
clone_size: many; d_call: .; j_call: TRBJ2-2; v_call: TRBV6-6; cdr3_nt: TGTGCCAGCAGTTACTCCAGGGACACCGGGGAGCTGTTTTTT; cdr3_aa: CASSYSRDTGELFF
clone_size: few; d_call: .; j_call: TRBJ1-1; v_call: TRBV6-2/TRBV6-3; cdr3_nt: TGTGCCAGCAGCCTCCGGGACACCCACACTGAAGCTTTCTTT; cdr3_aa: CASSLRDTHTEAFF
clone_size: .; d_call: .; j_call: TRBJ2-6; v_call: TRBV20-1; cdr3_nt: TGCAGTGCTGGAGACATTAGACGGACCTCTGGGGCCAACGTCCTGACTTTC; cdr3_aa: CSAGDIRRTSGANVLTF
clone_size: many; d_call: .; j_call: TRBJ1-6; v_call: TRBV7-9; cdr3_nt: TGTGCCAGCAGCCCCGGGACCCTTAATTCACCCCTCCACTTT; cdr3_aa: CASSPGTLNSPLHF
clone_size: few; d_call: .; j_call: TRBJ1-1; v_call: TRBV29-1; cdr3_nt: TGCAGCGTTGGGTTCGCGGCGGGGCGTAATGAAGCTTTCTTT; cdr3_aa: CSVGFAAGRNEAFF
clone_size: few; d_call: .; j_call: TRBJ1-5; v_call: TRBV12-3/TRBV12-4; cdr3_nt: TGTGCCAGCAGTTCGTCCCGGGGAGGGAGCAATCAGCCCCAGCATTTT; cdr3_aa: CASSSSRGGSNQPQHF
clone_size: .; d_call: .; j_call: TRBJ1-2; v_call: TRBV19; cdr3_nt: TGTGCCAGTATCGGGGGGTTCGGTGGCTACACCTTC; cdr3_aa: CASIGGFGGYTF
clone_size: many; d_call: .; j_call: TRBJ1-1; v_call: TRBV19; cdr3_nt: TGTGCCAGTAGTGTCGACCGGAGCACTGAAGCTTTCTTT; cdr3_aa: CASSVDRSTEAFF
clone_size: .; d_call: .; j_call: TRBJ2-3; v_call: TRBV20-1; cdr3_nt: TGCAGTGCTAGAGATAGGAGAGTTGGAGGTACGCAGTATTTT; cdr3_aa: CSARDRRVGGTQYF
clone_size: many; d_call: TRBD1; j_call: TRBJ2-2; v_call: TRBV7-2; cdr3_nt: TGTGCCAGCAGCTGGGGGGACAGGGGAGCCACCGGGGAGCTGTTTTTT; cdr3_aa: CASSWGDRGATGELFF
clone_size: .; d_call: TRBD1; j_call: TRBJ1-4; v_call: TRBV28; cdr3_nt: TGTGCCAGCAGCTCCGGGACAGCAAATGAAAAACTGTTTTTT; cdr3_aa: CASSSGTANEKLFF
clone_size: few; d_call: .; j_call: TRBJ1-2; v_call: TRBV19; cdr3_nt: TGTGCCAGTGCGGCATCTTACTATGGCTACACCTTC; cdr3_aa: CASAASYYGYTF
clone_size: many; d_call: .; j_call: TRBJ2-1; v_call: TRBV6-2/TRBV6-3; cdr3_nt: TGTGCCAGCAGCCCGACCGAAAAGGACTACAATGAGCAGTTCTTC; cdr3_aa: CASSPTEKDYNEQFF
clone_size: many; d_call: TRBD2; j_call: TRBJ2-1; v_call: TRBV7-2; cdr3_nt: TGTGCCAGCAGACCCTCCCTAGCGGCCTCCTACAATGAGCAGTTCTTC; cdr3_aa: CASRPSLAASYNEQFF
clone_size: .; d_call: TRBD1; j_call: TRBJ1-5; v_call: TRBV24-1; cdr3_nt: TGTGCCACCGAGGACAGGGGCGCAAATCAGCCCCAGCATTTT; cdr3_aa: CATEDRGANQPQHF
clone_size: .; d_call: .; j_call: TRBJ1-2; v_call: TRBV2; cdr3_nt: TGTGCCACCACGTCCAGGAGATCCTCCTATGGCTACACCTTC; cdr3_aa: CATTSRRSSYGYTF
clone_size: many; d_call: .; j_call: TRBJ2-7; v_call: TRBV7-9; cdr3_nt: TGTGCCAGCAGCTTCAACCAACTCGGAAGCTCCTACGAGCAGTACTTC; cdr3_aa: CASSFNQLGSSYEQYF
clone_size: many; d_call: TRBD1; j_call: TRBJ1-5; v_call: TRBV5-6; cdr3_nt: TGTGCCAGCAGCCTAGGACTTTGGCAGGGGGCTGAGCCCCAGCATTTT; cdr3_aa: CASSLGLWQGAEPQHF
clone_size: few; d_call: .; j_call: TRBJ2-1; v_call: TRBV6-2/TRBV6-3; cdr3_nt: TGTGCCAGCAGTTACACCGGTCACAATGAGCAGTTCTTC; cdr3_aa: CASSYTGHNEQFF